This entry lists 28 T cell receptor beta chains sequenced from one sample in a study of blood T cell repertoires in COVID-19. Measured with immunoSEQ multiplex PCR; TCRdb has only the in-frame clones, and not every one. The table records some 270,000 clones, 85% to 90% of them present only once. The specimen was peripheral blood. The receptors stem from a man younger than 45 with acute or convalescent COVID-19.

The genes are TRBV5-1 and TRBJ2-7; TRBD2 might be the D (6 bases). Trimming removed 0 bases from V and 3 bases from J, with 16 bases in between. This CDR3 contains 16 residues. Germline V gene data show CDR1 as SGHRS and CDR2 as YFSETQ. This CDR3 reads CASSLGGGMTVYEQYF. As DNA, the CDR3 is TGCGCCAGCAGCTTGGGAGGAGGGATGACCGTCTACGAGCAGTACTTC.

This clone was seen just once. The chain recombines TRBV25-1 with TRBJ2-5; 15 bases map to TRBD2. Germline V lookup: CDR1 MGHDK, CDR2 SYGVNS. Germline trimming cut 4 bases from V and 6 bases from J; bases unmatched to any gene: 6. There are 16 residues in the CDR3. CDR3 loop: CASSASGTSGRKTQYF. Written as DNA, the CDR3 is TGTGCCAGCAGTGCGTCCGGGACTAGCGGGAGGAAGACCCAGTACTTC.

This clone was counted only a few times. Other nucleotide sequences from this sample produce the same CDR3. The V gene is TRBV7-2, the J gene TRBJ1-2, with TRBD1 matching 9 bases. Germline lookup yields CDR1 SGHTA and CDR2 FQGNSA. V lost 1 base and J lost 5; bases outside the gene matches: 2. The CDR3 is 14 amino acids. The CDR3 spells CASSLDRGPYGYTF. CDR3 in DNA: TGTGCCAGCAGCTTAGACAGGGGGCCGTATGGCTACACCTTC. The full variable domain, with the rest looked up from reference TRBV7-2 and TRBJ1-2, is GAGVSQSPSNKVTEKGKDVELRCDPISGHTALYWYRQSLGQGLEFLIYFQGNSAPDKSGLPSDRFSAERTGGSVSTLTIQRTQQEDSAVYLCASSLDRGPYGYTFGSGTRLTVV.

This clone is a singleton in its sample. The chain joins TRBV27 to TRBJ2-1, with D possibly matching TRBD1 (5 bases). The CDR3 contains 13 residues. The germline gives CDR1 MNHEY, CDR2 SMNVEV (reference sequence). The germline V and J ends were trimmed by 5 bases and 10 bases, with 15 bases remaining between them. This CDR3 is CASSPNLGLEQFF. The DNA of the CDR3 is TGTGCCAGCAGTCCTAATCTGGGGCTGGAGCAGTTCTTC.

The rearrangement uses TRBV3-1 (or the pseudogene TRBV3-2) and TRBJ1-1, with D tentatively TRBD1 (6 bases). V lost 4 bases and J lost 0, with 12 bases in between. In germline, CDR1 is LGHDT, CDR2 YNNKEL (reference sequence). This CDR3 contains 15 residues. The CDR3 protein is CASSLEGQLNTEAFF. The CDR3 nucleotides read TGTGCCAGCAGCCTGGAAGGACAGTTGAACACTGAAGCTTTCTTT.

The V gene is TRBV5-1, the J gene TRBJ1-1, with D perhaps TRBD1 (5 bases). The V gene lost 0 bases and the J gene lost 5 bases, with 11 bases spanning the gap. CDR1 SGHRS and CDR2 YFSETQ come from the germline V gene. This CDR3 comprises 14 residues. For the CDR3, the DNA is TGCGCCAGCAGCTTGGGGGGCGGTGGTACTGAAGCTTTCTTT. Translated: CASSLGGGGTEAFF.

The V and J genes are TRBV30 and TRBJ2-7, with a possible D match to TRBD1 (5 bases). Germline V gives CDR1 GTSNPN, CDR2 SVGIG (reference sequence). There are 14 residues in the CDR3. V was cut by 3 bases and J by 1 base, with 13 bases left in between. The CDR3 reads CAWRETANSYEQYF. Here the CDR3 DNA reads TGTGCCTGGAGGGAGACAGCGAATTCCTACGAGCAGTACTTC.

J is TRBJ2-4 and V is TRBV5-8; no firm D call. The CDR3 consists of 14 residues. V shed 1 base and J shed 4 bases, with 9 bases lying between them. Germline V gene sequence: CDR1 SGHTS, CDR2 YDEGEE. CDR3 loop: CASSLTYSKNIQYF. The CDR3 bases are TGTGCCAGCAGCTTGACCTACTCTAAAAACATTCAGTACTTC.

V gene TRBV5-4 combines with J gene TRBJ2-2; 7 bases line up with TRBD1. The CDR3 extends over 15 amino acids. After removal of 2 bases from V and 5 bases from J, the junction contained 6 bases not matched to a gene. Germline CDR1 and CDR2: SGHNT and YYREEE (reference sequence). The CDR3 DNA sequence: TGTGCCAGCAGCTTTGGGCAGGGGGTTACCGGGGAGCTGTTTTTT. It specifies CASSFGQGVTGELFF.

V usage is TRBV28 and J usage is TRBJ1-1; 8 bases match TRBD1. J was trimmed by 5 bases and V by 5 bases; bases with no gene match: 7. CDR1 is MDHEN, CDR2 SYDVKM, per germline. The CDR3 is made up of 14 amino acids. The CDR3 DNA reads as TGTGCCAGCAGTCACAGGGGGGGGAGAACTGAAGCTTTCTTT. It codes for CASSHRGGRTEAFF. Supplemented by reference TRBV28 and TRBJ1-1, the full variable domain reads DVKVTQSSRYLVKRTGEKVFLECVQDMDHENMFWYRQDPGLGLRLIYFSYDVKMKEKGDIPEGYSVSREKKERFSLILESASTNQTSMYLCASSHRGGRTEAFFGQGTRLTVV.

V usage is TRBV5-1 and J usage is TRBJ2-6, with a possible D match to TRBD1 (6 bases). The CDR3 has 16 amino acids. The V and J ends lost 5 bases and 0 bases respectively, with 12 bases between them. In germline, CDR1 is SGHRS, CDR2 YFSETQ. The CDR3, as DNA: TGCGCCAGCAGTTTCAGGGGAAGCTCTGGGGCCAACGTCCTGACTTTC. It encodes CASSFRGSSGANVLTF.

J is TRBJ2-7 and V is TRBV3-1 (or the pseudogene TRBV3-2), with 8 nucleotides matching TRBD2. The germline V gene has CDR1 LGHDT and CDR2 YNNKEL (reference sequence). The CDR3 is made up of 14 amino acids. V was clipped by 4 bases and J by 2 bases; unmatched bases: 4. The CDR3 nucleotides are TGTGCCAGCAGCCCCGCGGGGGGACCCTACGAGCAGTACTTC. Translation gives CASSPAGGPYEQYF.

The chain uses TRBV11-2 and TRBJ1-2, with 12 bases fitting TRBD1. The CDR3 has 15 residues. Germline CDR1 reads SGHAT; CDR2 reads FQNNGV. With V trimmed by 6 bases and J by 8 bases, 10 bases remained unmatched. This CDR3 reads CASRYLGQGARGYTF. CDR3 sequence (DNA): TGTGCCAGCAGATATTTGGGACAGGGGGCGAGGGGCTACACCTTC. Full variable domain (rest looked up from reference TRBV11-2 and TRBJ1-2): EAGVAQSPRYKIIEKRQSVAFWCNPISGHATLYWYQQILGQGPKLLIQFQNNGVVDDSQLPKDRFSAERLKGVDSTLKIQPAKLEDSAVYLCASRYLGQGARGYTFGSGTRLTVV.

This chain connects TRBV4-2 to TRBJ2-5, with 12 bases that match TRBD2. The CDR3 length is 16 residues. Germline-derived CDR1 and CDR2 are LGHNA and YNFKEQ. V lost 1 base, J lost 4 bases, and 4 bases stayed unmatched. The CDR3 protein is CASSQALGLAGETQYF. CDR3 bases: TGTGCCAGCAGCCAAGCTTTGGGACTAGCGGGAGAGACCCAGTACTTC.

CDR3 loop: CASNPPGRPKVFF. The CDR3 region has the DNA TGTGCCAGCAACCCCCCAGGTCGCCCGAAAGTGTTTTTT. The V gene is TRBV28, the J gene TRBJ1-4, with D hard to call. Germline assignment: CDR1 MDHEN and CDR2 SYDVKM. V shed 7 bases and J shed 15 bases, with 21 bases lying between them. There are 13 residues in the CDR3.

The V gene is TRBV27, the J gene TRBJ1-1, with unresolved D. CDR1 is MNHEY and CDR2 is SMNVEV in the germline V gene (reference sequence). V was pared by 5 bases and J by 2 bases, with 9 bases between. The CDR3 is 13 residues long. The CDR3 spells CASSPYPNTEAFF. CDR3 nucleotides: TGTGCCAGCAGTCCCTACCCTAACACTGAAGCTTTCTTT.

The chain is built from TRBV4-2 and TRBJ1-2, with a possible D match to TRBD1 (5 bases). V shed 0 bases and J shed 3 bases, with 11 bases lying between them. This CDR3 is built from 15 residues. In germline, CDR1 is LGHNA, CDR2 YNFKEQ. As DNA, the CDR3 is TGTGCCAGCAGCCAAGATGAAAGGGGCCACTATGGCTACACCTTC. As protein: CASSQDERGHYGYTF.

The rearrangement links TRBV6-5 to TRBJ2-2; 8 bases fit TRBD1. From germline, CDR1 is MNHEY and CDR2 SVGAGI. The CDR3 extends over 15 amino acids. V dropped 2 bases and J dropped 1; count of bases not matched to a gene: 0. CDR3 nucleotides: TGTGCCAGCAGTTACGGGACAGGGAACACCGGGGAGCTGTTTTTT. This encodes CASSYGTGNTGELFF.

CDR3 loop: CASSEATYSGNTIYF. In DNA, the CDR3 is TGTGCCAGCAGTGAAGCAACCTACTCTGGAAACACCATATATTTT. The V and J genes are TRBV6-1 and TRBJ1-3, with D unresolved. With 0 bases removed from V and 0 bases from J, the gap between germline ends came to 6 bases. CDR3 length: 15 amino acids. CDR1 is MNHNS, CDR2 SASEGT, per germline.

CDR3 nucleotides: TGTGCCAGCAGCTTAGACAGGGACGAGCAGTACTTC. Residues: CASSLDRDEQYF. The chain couples TRBV7-9 to TRBJ2-7; a weak D match, TRBD1 (6 bases). The germline V and J ends were trimmed by 1 base and 5 bases, with 6 bases remaining between them. The CDR3 sequence is 12 residues long. The germline V gene encodes CDR1 SEHNR and CDR2 FQNEAQ (reference sequence).

The DNA for the CDR3 is TGCGCCAGCAGCTTGGCCGGGACAGGGAGGGCCCAGTACTTC. Amino acid sequence: CASSLAGTGRAQYF. This chain links TRBV5-1 with TRBJ2-5; 9 nucleotides align to TRBD1. Trimming took 0 bases from V and 9 from J; bases not matched to a gene: 6. The CDR3 runs 14 residues. CDR1 and CDR2 from the germline V gene are SGHRS and YFSETQ.

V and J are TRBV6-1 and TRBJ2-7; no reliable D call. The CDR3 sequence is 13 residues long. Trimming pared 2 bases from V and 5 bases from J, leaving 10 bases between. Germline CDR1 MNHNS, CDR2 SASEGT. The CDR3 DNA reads TGTGCCAGCAGTGAAATGAGGTTGAACGAGCAGTACTTC. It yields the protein CASSEMRLNEQYF.

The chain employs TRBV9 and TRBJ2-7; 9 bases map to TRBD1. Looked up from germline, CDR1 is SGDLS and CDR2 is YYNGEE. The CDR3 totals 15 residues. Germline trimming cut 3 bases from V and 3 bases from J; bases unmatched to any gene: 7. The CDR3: CASSAGQGQGYEQYF. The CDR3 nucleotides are TGTGCCAGCAGCGCCGGACAGGGGCAAGGCTACGAGCAGTACTTC.

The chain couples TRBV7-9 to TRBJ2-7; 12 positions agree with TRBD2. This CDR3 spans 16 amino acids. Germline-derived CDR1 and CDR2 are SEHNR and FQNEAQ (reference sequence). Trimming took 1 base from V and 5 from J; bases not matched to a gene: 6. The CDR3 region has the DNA TGTGCCAGCAGCTTAGGCCTAGCGGGGGGGCCCCACGAGCAGTACTTC. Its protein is CASSLGLAGGPHEQYF.

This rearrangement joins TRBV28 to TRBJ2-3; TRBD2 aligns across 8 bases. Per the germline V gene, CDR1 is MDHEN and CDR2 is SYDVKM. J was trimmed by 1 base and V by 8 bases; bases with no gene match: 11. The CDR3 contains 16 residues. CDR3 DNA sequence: TGTGCCAGCCCAAATTCACTAGCGGCACGCACAGATACGCAGTATTTT. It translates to CASPNSLAARTDTQYF. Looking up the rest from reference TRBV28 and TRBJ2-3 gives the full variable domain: DVKVTQSSRYLVKRTGEKVFLECVQDMDHENMFWYRQDPGLGLRLIYFSYDVKMKEKGDIPEGYSVSREKKERFSLILESASTNQTSMYLCASPNSLAARTDTQYFGPGTRLTVL.

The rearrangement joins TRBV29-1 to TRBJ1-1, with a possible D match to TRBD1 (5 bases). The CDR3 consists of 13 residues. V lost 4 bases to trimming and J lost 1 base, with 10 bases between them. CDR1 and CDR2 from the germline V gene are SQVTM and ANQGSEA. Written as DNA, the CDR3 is TGCAGCGTTGCCATGACAGCGAACACTGAAGCTTTCTTT. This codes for CSVAMTANTEAFF.

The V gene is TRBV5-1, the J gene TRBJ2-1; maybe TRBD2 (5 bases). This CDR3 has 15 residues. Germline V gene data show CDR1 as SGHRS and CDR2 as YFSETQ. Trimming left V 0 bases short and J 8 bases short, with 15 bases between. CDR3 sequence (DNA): TGCGCCAGCAGCTTGGGGGAGTCCTCTTTCGATGAGCAGTTCTTC. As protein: CASSLGESSFDEQFF.

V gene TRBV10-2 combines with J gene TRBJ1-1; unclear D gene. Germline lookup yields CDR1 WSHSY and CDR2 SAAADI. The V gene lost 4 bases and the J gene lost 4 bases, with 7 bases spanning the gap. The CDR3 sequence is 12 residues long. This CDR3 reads CASSVEGTEAFF. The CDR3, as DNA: TGCGCCAGCAGTGTGGAGGGCACTGAAGCTTTCTTT.